These T cell receptor beta chains were read from a single sample in a study of T cell repertoires in aging, cancer and after chemotherapy. TCRdb reprocessed the multiplex PCR reads with MiXCR, giving one entry per CDR3 protein. Among about 6,400 distinct CDR3 sequences listed, less than 30% were seen once. Sequencing used blood. These receptors all stem from a human donor in good health. The CDR3 runs from the conserved cysteine through the conserved F or W.

TRBJ2-5,TRBV24-1,CAVIALQDRGRETQYF
TRBJ2-6,TRBV15,CATSPASSGANVLTF
TRBJ1-1,TRBV7-9,CASSLARFGNTEAFF
TRBJ1-2,TRBV5-1,CASSLDGYGYTF
TRBJ2-7,TRBV7-2,CASSSVGTVQDTQYF
TRBJ2-5,TRBV5-1,CASSLGTRYQETQYF
TRBJ2-5,TRBV6-5,CASSIAGLDGTQYF
TRBJ2-1,TRBV29-1,CSVVGRWEQFF
TRBJ2-3,TRBV15,CATSRDFPISMSPRYTDTQYF
TRBJ1-2,TRBV4-3,CASSPGQGAYGYTF
TRBJ2-5,TRBV29-1,CSGRDRGLGETQYF
TRBJ2-1,TRBV19,CASSPTGLAENEQFF
TRBJ2-3,TRBV5-1,CASSLGGPDTQYF
TRBJ2-3,TRBV6-2/TRBV6-3,CASSLLGGTSTDTQYF
TRBJ2-3,TRBV20-1,CSARSQSVDTQYF
TRBJ2-7,TRBV6-2/TRBV6-3,CASSTPASGGYEQYF
TRBJ1-1,TRBV7-2,CASSSQQSQEAFF
TRBJ2-7,TRBV6-5,CASRPRTGFHEQYF
TRBJ2-1,TRBV7-9,CASSLVVLTYNEQFF
TRBJ2-1,TRBV19,CASSKAGGAYNEQFF
TRBJ2-7,TRBV6-1,CASSTRATYEQYF
TRBJ2-3,TRBV11-3,CASSLGRTADTQYF
TRBJ2-3,TRBV9,CASSPRGGGGTDTQYF
TRBJ2-5,TRBV11-3,CASSLEGLRSETQYF
TRBJ2-2,TRBV29-1,CSVEDGQGRAGELFF
TRBJ2-2,TRBV7-2,CASNAPNTGELFF
TRBJ2-7,TRBV20-1,CSASPTGLVEQYF
TRBJ1-5,TRBV5-6,CASSPSGQGHQPQHF
TRBJ2-2,TRBV6-5,CASSYSTGELFF
TRBJ2-7,TRBV11-1,CASSISYEQYF
TRBJ1-4,TRBV30,CAWSVPGQGWGSKLFF
TRBJ2-7,TRBV29-1,CSVEGSGTSSDYEQYF
TRBJ2-2,TRBV20-1,CSARDSGTGNTGELFF
TRBJ2-5,TRBV7-9,CASSRYSGGAETQYF
TRBJ2-1,TRBV4-3,CASSPGGYNEQFF
TRBJ2-1,TRBV28,CASRQGGEQFF
TRBJ2-3,TRBV7-9,CASSPLHSYANTQYF
TRBJ2-7,TRBV28,CASSLDEQYF
TRBJ1-6,TRBV6-5,CASSYEGGSPLHF
TRBJ2-3,TRBV6-2/TRBV6-3,CASRPEWQAAITDTQYF
TRBJ2-7,TRBV6-5,CASSYFVGGPSGTSYEQYF
TRBJ2-2,TRBV7-3,CASSLGTGGPGELFF
TRBJ2-1,TRBV7-9,CASSLGFEEQFF
TRBJ1-2,TRBV27,CASSLSIQGINYGYTF
TRBJ2-3,TRBV10-3,CAISDSAAGVGTQYF
TRBJ2-2,TRBV19,CASSITGTGGSGTGELFF
TRBJ2-2,TRBV5-6,CASSLGGRLSNTGELFF
TRBJ2-2,TRBV4-1,CASSHSGGITGELFF
TRBJ2-5,TRBV18,CASSSPLAQSETQYF
TRBJ2-2,TRBV6-2/TRBV6-3,CASSDTETGELFF
TRBJ2-7,TRBV12-3/TRBV12-4,CASSLAGIYEQYF
TRBJ2-2,TRBV12-3/TRBV12-4,CASSSSDSDTGELFF
TRBJ2-7,TRBV27,CASGRTGDTYEQYF
TRBJ1-1,TRBV5-1,CASTLYRGRTEAFF
TRBJ2-1,TRBV6-4,CASSDSSGSYNEQFF